These T cell receptor beta chains were read from a single sample in a study of T cells in Graves' hyperthyroidism and ophthalmopathy. TCRdb independently ran MiXCR on the multiplex PCR reads; one entry per CDR3 protein. The sample includes over 350,000 distinct CDR3 sequences, about an eighth of them seen just once. The specimen was blood. The receptor source for this set is a man aged 45 to 65 with Graves' ophthalmopathy. CDR3s include the opening cysteine and the closing phenylalanine or tryptophan. The D gene is left open where the match is weak. Size is stated for part of the rows, as once, few or many counts, or as a class when the clone is expanded.

j_call clone_size v_call d_call cdr3_nt cdr3_aa
TRBJ2-1 many TRBV3-1 TRBD2 TGTGCCAGCAGCCAAGGAGCGGGAGGGCCTTATGAGCAGTTCTTC CASSQGAGGPYEQFF
TRBJ2-1 NA TRBV24-1 NA TGTGCCACCAGTGATTATAGCAGGGCCGGTGAGCAGTTCTTC CATSDYSRAGEQFF
TRBJ1-1 few TRBV9 TRBD1 TGTGCCAGCAGCACTCGGACAGGGCGGACTGAAGCTTTCTTT CASSTRTGRTEAFF
TRBJ2-2 NA TRBV7-9 TRBD2 TGTGCCAGCAGCCCAGGGACTAGCGGGACCGGGGAGCTGTTTTTT CASSPGTSGTGELFF
TRBJ2-5 many TRBV6-1 NA TGTGCCAGCAGTGAAGTACAGAAAGAGACCCAGTACTTC CASSEVQKETQYF
TRBJ2-1 NA TRBV5-1 NA TGCGCCAGCAGCTTGGGGGGACCGACATCCGGTGAGCAGTTCTTC CASSLGGPTSGEQFF
TRBJ2-7 few TRBV12-3/TRBV12-4 NA TGTGCCAGCAGTTTGCCTAGCAGCGCCTACGAGCAGTACTTC CASSLPSSAYEQYF
TRBJ2-7 NA TRBV27 NA TGTGCCAGCAGTTTTTACAGGGAGTCCTACGAGCAGTACTTC CASSFYRESYEQYF
TRBJ2-5 few TRBV4-1 TRBD2 TGCGCCAGCAGCCAAGAGAGTATGGGCGGGAGGCCTATTACCCAGTACTTC CASSQESMGGRPITQYF
TRBJ1-1 many TRBV6-1 NA TGTGCCAGCAGTGGAACTAGACAGGCCACTGAAGCTTTCTTT CASSGTRQATEAFF
TRBJ2-3 NA TRBV12-3/TRBV12-4 TRBD2 TGTGCCAGCAGTCCCTCGACTAGCCTCACAGATACGCAGTATTTT CASSPSTSLTDTQYF
TRBJ2-5 many TRBV11-3 NA TGTGCCAGCAGCGGTGCCAGCCAAGAGACCCAGTACTTC CASSGASQETQYF
TRBJ2-5 few TRBV20-1 NA TGCAGTGCGGATCGAGGGGCGGCCTTGGGAATTGGGACCCAGTACTTC CSADRGAALGIGTQYF
TRBJ2-5 many TRBV7-9 NA TGTGCCAGCAGCTTAGTCGTGGGGGAGACCCAGTACTTC CASSLVVGETQYF
TRBJ1-1 many TRBV2 TRBD1 TGTGCCAGCCTAAGGGGACAGGCTAACACTGAAGCTTTCTTT CASLRGQANTEAFF
TRBJ2-2 many TRBV3-1 NA TGTGCCAGCAGCCCACTAGGGAACACCGGGGAGCTGTTTTTT CASSPLGNTGELFF
TRBJ1-6 few TRBV5-1 TRBD1 TGCGCCAGCAGTCGCCGGGACAGCAATTCACCCCTCCACTTT CASSRRDSNSPLHF
TRBJ2-5 many TRBV3-1 NA TGTGCCAGCAGCCCGACCGATAGAAAAGAGACCCAGTACTTC CASSPTDRKETQYF
TRBJ2-5 many TRBV27 TRBD2 TGTGCCAGCAGTCACGGGACTAGCGGGAGAGAGACCCAGTACTTC CASSHGTSGRETQYF
TRBJ1-2 many TRBV12-3/TRBV12-4 NA TGTGCCAGCAGTTCAAATACAGGATTCTATGGCTACACCTTC CASSSNTGFYGYTF
TRBJ1-4 NA TRBV29-1 NA TGCAGCGTGGGGATATACCGGGACAAGGCAACTAATGAAAAACTGTTTTTT CSVGIYRDKATNEKLFF
TRBJ2-7 NA TRBV5-6 NA TGTGCCAGCAGGAAAGGGATTTCCTACGAGCAGTACTTC CASRKGISYEQYF
TRBJ2-3 many TRBV27 TRBD2 TGTGCCAGCAGTTCGGGACTAGCGACCACAGATACGCAGTATTTT CASSSGLATTDTQYF
TRBJ2-7 many TRBV6-1 TRBD2 TGTGCCAGCAGTGAACCGGGACTAGCGGCCTACGAGCAGTACTTC CASSEPGLAAYEQYF
TRBJ2-3 few TRBV7-9 NA TGTGCCAGCAGCTTAGCGAAGGCTAGCACAGATACGCAGTATTTT CASSLAKASTDTQYF
TRBJ2-3 many TRBV11-2 TRBD2 TGTGCCAGCAGCCACACTAGCGGGAGGGCAGTCAGCACAGATACGCAGTATTTT CASSHTSGRAVSTDTQYF
TRBJ2-7 few TRBV10-3 TRBD2 TGTGCCATCAGTGACGTCTCTAGCGGTGATTACGAGCAGTACTTC CAISDVSSGDYEQYF
TRBJ1-2 many TRBV29-1 TRBD1 TGCAGCGTTGAAGAGGCCGACAGGGCCTATGGCTACACCTTC CSVEEADRAYGYTF
TRBJ2-1 many TRBV7-2 NA TGTGCCAGCAGCCAGGGGGGCGGGAGTAAGGGACGTATAAATGAGCAGTTCTTC CASSQGGGSKGRINEQFF
TRBJ2-5 NA TRBV2 NA TGTGCCAGCAGTGACCCCCGGGTATTAGAGACCCAGTACTTC CASSDPRVLETQYF
TRBJ2-1 many TRBV5-1 TRBD2 TGCGCCAGCAGCTTGAGGGGTCCGGGACTAGCGGGAGTTACAAATGAGCAGTTCTTC CASSLRGPGLAGVTNEQFF
TRBJ1-6 many TRBV28 TRBD1 TGTGCCAGCAGTTTATCCCCGGACAGGGCCTATAATTCACCCCTCCACTTT CASSLSPDRAYNSPLHF
TRBJ1-2 NA TRBV5-1 NA TGCGCCAGCAGCTTGGAATTGGCAGACTATGGCTACACCTTC CASSLELADYGYTF
TRBJ1-5 many TRBV20-1 NA TGCAGTGCTAGAGAGAATAGAGGTAATCAGCCCCAGCATTTT CSARENRGNQPQHF
TRBJ1-4 NA TRBV7-9 TRBD1 TGTGCCAGCAGTAAACAGGGGGCGAGAGAAAAACTGTTTTTT CASSKQGAREKLFF
TRBJ1-1 NA TRBV25-1 NA TGTGCCAGCAGTCCCACGGGGGGTAGGGCTGAAGCTTTCTTT CASSPTGGRAEAFF
TRBJ2-5 NA TRBV10-1 NA TGCGCCAGCAGTGAGAAGACCCAGTACTTC CASSEKTQYF
TRBJ1-1 NA TRBV19 NA TGTGCCAGTAGTCATGCAGGGAAAAACACTGAAGCTTTCTTT CASSHAGKNTEAFF
TRBJ2-2 many TRBV12-3/TRBV12-4 NA TGTGCCAGCAGTTTAAAAGCCTCCCGTAGGGAGCTGTTTTTT CASSLKASRRELFF
TRBJ1-2 many TRBV5-8 NA TGTGCCAGCAGCTTGGGAGGGTTCGGCTATGGCTACACCTTC CASSLGGFGYGYTF
TRBJ1-1 few TRBV2 TRBD1 TGTGCCAGCAGGTCGACAGGGTGGAACACTGAAGCTTTCTTT CASRSTGWNTEAFF
TRBJ2-1 NA TRBV20-1 NA TGCAGTGCTCCTAGAACAGGGAGCTCCTACAATGAGCAGTTCTTC CSAPRTGSSYNEQFF
TRBJ1-1 NA TRBV29-1 NA TGCAGCGTTCGAACGGATTTTGAAGCTTTCTTT CSVRTDFEAFF
TRBJ2-3 many TRBV29-1 TRBD2 TGCAGCGTTGAGGGCGGGAGGAGTTTCACAGATACGCAGTATTTT CSVEGGRSFTDTQYF
TRBJ2-7 NA TRBV7-9 TRBD2 TGTGCCAGCAGCTCGACTAGCGGGGGTCACTACGAGCAGTACTTC CASSSTSGGHYEQYF
TRBJ2-7 NA TRBV20-1 NA TGCAGTGCTAGAGACGCAAGCGGGACTCAGGGGTACGAGCAGTACTTC CSARDASGTQGYEQYF
TRBJ2-7 many TRBV2 NA TGTGCCAGCAAGGGCAGGACGTTCGAGCAGTACTTC CASKGRTFEQYF
TRBJ1-2 NA TRBV5-1 NA TGCGCCAGCAGCTTGGCTGGTTCGGTCTATGGCTACACCTTC CASSLAGSVYGYTF
TRBJ1-6 many TRBV5-1 NA TGCGCCAGCAGCTTGGGCACGAGCTCCTATAATTCACCCCTCCACTTT CASSLGTSSYNSPLHF
TRBJ2-5 NA TRBV6-1 NA TGTGCCAGCAGACCTACATCCAGGACGGGGCAAGAGACCCAGTACTTC CASRPTSRTGQETQYF
TRBJ2-3 many TRBV11-2 TRBD2 TGTGCCAGCAGACCCTGGGCGGGAGGGGGCCAAGATACGCAGTATTTT CASRPWAGGGQDTQYF
TRBJ2-5 many TRBV2 TRBD2 TGTGCCAGCAGTGAACGAGGACTAGCGGGGGAGACCCAGTACTTC CASSERGLAGETQYF
TRBJ2-7 many TRBV5-1 TRBD2 TGCGCCAGCAGCTTAAGCGGGAGAATCTACGAGCAGTACTTC CASSLSGRIYEQYF
TRBJ1-2 few TRBV11-2 NA TGTGCCAGCAGCCTAGACACTTTTAACTATGGCTACACCTTC CASSLDTFNYGYTF
TRBJ2-5 few TRBV5-1 NA TGCGCCAGCAGCTTGGTTGCCCGTCTCCAGGGTCATGGAGAGACCCAGTACTTC CASSLVARLQGHGETQYF
TRBJ1-2 NA TRBV6-1 NA TGTGCCAGCAGTCCGACGACTTTACGGATTGGCTACACCTTC CASSPTTLRIGYTF
TRBJ1-5 few TRBV2 NA TGTGCCAGCCGGACTAGCGGCACAGATACGCAGCATTTT CASRTSGTDTQHF
TRBJ2-3 many TRBV5-1 NA TGCGCCAGCAGCTTGGAGGCCGTCCCAGATACGCAGTATTTT CASSLEAVPDTQYF
TRBJ2-7 many TRBV5-1 TRBD2 TGCGCCAGCAGCTTGTGGGGCGCGAGCGGGAGGGGCTACGAGCAGTACTTC CASSLWGASGRGYEQYF
TRBJ2-3 many TRBV7-2 NA TGTGCCAGCAGCTTAGGTGCGGTCACAGATACGCAGTATTTT CASSLGAVTDTQYF